The 19 T cell receptor beta chains below were found in one sample sequenced in a study of HIV-infected patients and healthy controls (TCRdb year 2014). Whole blood was used without cell fractionation, so the repertoire reflected all unsorted peripheral T cells. Library creation used 5' RACE. Instrument used: Illumina MiSeq. Using SuperScript III with primers targeting the alpha and beta constant regions, about 520 ng of RNA was reverse transcribed. Separate alpha and beta chain libraries were made by chain-specific third strand synthesis with multiplexing indices. The public sequencing data were trimmed at Q25 with fastp and processed into clonotypes with MiXCR by TCRdb, which kept only in-frame beta chains. Rows matching on CDR3 protein sequence are summarized as one entry with the most common DNA and genes. This sample comprises some 9,000 distinct CDR3 sequences, approximately 7.9% of them detected only once. The leading ten clones occupy roughly a third of the sample.

The material was blood, obtained before antiretroviral therapy. These TCRs come from an adult with HIV infection. The donor label of this sample is uncertain.

This clonotype was counted ten times or more. The gene calls are TRBV12-3 or TRBV12-4 and TRBJ2-2; TRBD2 matches at 10 bases. V shed 1 base, J shed 7 bases, and the junction held 6 bases outside the gene matches. CDR3 length: 16 amino acids. The CDR3 DNA reads as TGTGCCAGCAGTTTAGTCCCTAGCGGGAGCGTCGGGGAGCTGTTTTTT. This gives the protein CASSLVPSGSVGELFF.

Many counts were recorded for this clonotype. The chain carries TRBV5-6 and TRBJ2-7; D may be TRBD1 or TRBD2 (5 bases each). CDR3 length equals 16 residues. The germline gives CDR1 SGHDT, CDR2 YYEEEE. Trimming removed 0 bases at V and 0 bases at J, with 13 bases between. CDR3 region: CASSLVTAEASYEQYF. The DNA of the CDR3 is TGTGCCAGCAGCTTGGTGACAGCGGAGGCCTCCTACGAGCAGTACTTC. Based on the CDR3 plus reference TRBV5-6 and TRBJ2-7, the full variable domain is DAGVTQSPTHLIKTRGQQVTLRCSPKSGHDTVSWYQQALGQGPQFIFQYYEEEERQRGNFPDRFSGHQFPNYSSELNVNALLLGDSALYLCASSLVTAEASYEQYFGPGTRLTVT.

The chain links TRBV6-1 to TRBJ1-5, with D possibly TRBD1 on 6 matching bases. The germline V gene has CDR1 MNHNS and CDR2 SASEGT. The ends were cut back, 6 bases at V and 8 bases at J, with 17 bases in the middle. The length of the CDR3 is 14 residues. The CDR3 loop is CASSRLQGSKPQHF. Here the CDR3 DNA reads TGTGCCAGCAGCCGACTTCAGGGGAGCAAGCCCCAGCATTTT.

The table lists this clonotype with a few counts. The chain is built from TRBV19 and TRBJ2-2; D gene uncertain. The germline V gene encodes CDR1 LNHDA and CDR2 SQIVND (reference sequence). Trimming stripped 2 bases from V and 8 bases from J, with 24 bases between. This CDR3 has 18 residues. The DNA of the CDR3 is TGTGCCAGTAGTATAAACTCCCATTCGGCTGGACCCATTGGGGAGCTGTTTTTT. Protein sequence: CASSINSHSAGPIGELFF.

Ten or more counts support this clonotype. The DNA for the CDR3 is TGTGCCAGCAGCAGGGACAGGGGGACTGAAGCTTTCTTT. It is translated as CASSRDRGTEAFF. This sequence joins TRBV2 and TRBJ1-1; 11 nucleotides match TRBD1. The CDR3 has 13 residues. Germline assignment: CDR1 SNHLY and CDR2 FYNNEI. The V segment lost 6 bases and the J segment 5 bases; nucleotides outside the gene matches: 2.

This clonotype was seen ten or more times. The V call is TRBV20-1, the J call TRBJ1-5; D might be TRBD1 (6 bases). Germline V CDR1 and CDR2: DFQATT, SNEGSKA (reference sequence). V was cut by 0 bases and J by 1 base, with 10 bases left in between. The CDR3 is made up of 15 amino acids. In DNA form, the CDR3 reads TGCAGTGCTAGAGAGGGGGGGCTGAGCAATCAGCCCCAGCATTTT. It is translated as CSAREGGLSNQPQHF.

The table lists this clonotype with a few counts. The rearrangement joins TRBV21-1 to TRBJ1-5; the DNA was not compared with TRBD1, the D call given in the table. TRBV21-1 represents a pseudogene. The CDR3 is made up of 15 amino acids. As DNA, the CDR3 is TGTGCCAGCAGGTCCTGTACCCCTAGCAATCAGCCCCAGCATTTT. Translation gives CASRSCTPSNQPQHF.

The table lists this clonotype with many counts. The CDR3 nucleotides read TGTGCCAGCAGCCAGCGAGTCTATGGCTACACCTTC. This sequence encodes CASSQRVYGYTF. The V call is TRBV7-9, the J call TRBJ1-2, with unresolved D. CDR1 is SEHNR and CDR2 is FQNEAQ in the germline V gene (reference sequence). The CDR3 totals 12 residues. V shed 5 bases and J shed 4 bases, with 8 bases lying between them.

CDR3 residues: CASKPSSYNEQFF. CDR3 bases: TGTGCCAGCAAACCTAGCTCCTACAATGAGCAGTTCTTC. The chain has TRBV6-5 and TRBJ2-1; D not certain. V was trimmed by 7 bases and J by 0 bases, leaving 7 bases between them. Germline-derived CDR1 and CDR2 are MNHEY and SVGAGI. This CDR3 contains 13 residues.

This clonotype has a count of ten or more. The chain joins TRBV29-1 to TRBJ2-5, with D tentatively TRBD1 or TRBD2 (5 bases each). The V and J ends lost 1 base and 6 bases respectively, with 9 bases between them. This CDR3 has 12 residues. Germline values: CDR1 SQVTM, CDR2 ANQGSEA. CDR3 DNA: TGCAGCGTTGAAGTGGGGGTGAAGACCCAGTACTTC. Translation gives CSVEVGVKTQYF.

This clonotype has only one observation. The genes are TRBV5-5 and TRBJ1-1, with D perhaps TRBD1 (6 bases). The CDR3 runs to 15 residues. Germline V lookup: CDR1 SGHKS, CDR2 YYEKEE (reference sequence). Deletions cut 6 bases from V and 0 bases from J, with 15 bases between. This CDR3 reads CASILRWTVNTEAFF. CDR3 in DNA: TGTGCCAGCATTCTACGTTGGACAGTGAACACTGAAGCTTTCTTT.

This clonotype is large. The CDR3 coding sequence is TGTGCCAGCAGCTTCTGGGGCAGACTTAACTATGGCTACACCTTC. Translation gives CASSFWGRLNYGYTF. This chain uses TRBV5-6 with TRBJ1-2, with D tentatively TRBD1 (5 bases). Germline values: CDR1 SGHDT, CDR2 YYEEEE. The CDR3 loop spans 15 amino acids. The V and J ends lost 2 bases and 1 base respectively, with 12 bases between them.

At least ten counts were recorded for this clonotype. The genes are TRBV5-6 and TRBJ1-1, with no clear D. Germline V lookup: CDR1 SGHDT, CDR2 YYEEEE. V was clipped by 1 base and J by 4 bases, with 8 bases between them. The CDR3 is 13 amino acids. CDR3 in amino acids: CASSLSQATEAFF. The CDR3, as DNA: TGTGCCAGCAGCTTGAGCCAGGCCACTGAAGCTTTCTTT.

This clonotype was found many times. The rearrangement links TRBV14 to TRBJ1-4; tentatively, D is TRBD1 (5 bases). The CDR3 has 15 amino acids. Germline CDR1 and CDR2: SGHDN and FVKESK. V lost 0 bases and J lost 8, with 13 bases in between. For the CDR3, the DNA is TGTGCCAGCAGCCAAGATTTATACGCAGGGGAAAAACTGTTTTTT. Protein sequence: CASSQDLYAGEKLFF.

This clonotype turned up a few times. The genes are TRBV7-9 and TRBJ1-4; weak D call: TRBD1 (6 bases). Between the trimmed V and J ends, which lost 6 bases and 1 base, there was a span of 9 bases. The CDR3 is 14 amino acids. Per germline, CDR1 SEHNR and CDR2 FQNEAQ (reference sequence). CDR3 protein: CASRQTGTNEKLFF. CDR3 bases: TGTGCCAGCAGACAGACAGGAACTAATGAAAAACTGTTTTTT.

The gene calls are TRBV12-3 or TRBV12-4 and TRBJ1-4; D unresolved. This CDR3 has 14 amino acids. The V end was cut by 6 bases, the J end by 0 bases, with 8 bases between. CDR3 DNA: TGTGCCAGCAGCATACGGGCAACTAATGAAAAACTGTTTTTT. As protein: CASSIRATNEKLFF.

V usage is TRBV7-9 and J usage is TRBJ2-7; 10 positions agree with TRBD1. The V segment lost 4 bases and the J segment 5 bases; nucleotides outside the gene matches: 8. The germline gives CDR1 SEHNR, CDR2 FQNEAQ (reference sequence). The CDR3 has 15 amino acids. The CDR3 sequence: CASSSGQGSQDEQYF. Here the CDR3 DNA reads TGTGCCAGCAGCTCGGGACAGGGGAGTCAGGACGAGCAGTACTTC.

A word on this clonotype: This may arise from a read error, as a much more abundant clone is one base away. CDR3 nucleotide sequence: TGTGCCAGCAGTTACGATCAGGCCGAGCAGTACTTC. Translated, it gives CASSYDQAEQYF. The chain employs TRBV6-5 and TRBJ2-7; unclear D gene. The CDR3 spans 12 residues. In germline, CDR1 is MNHEY, CDR2 SVGAGI. The ends were cut back, 2 bases at V and 6 bases at J, with 8 bases in the middle.

This clonotype has a count of ten or more. The genes are TRBV5-4 and TRBJ2-6; D remains ambiguous. V was cut by 0 bases and J by 2 bases, with 6 bases left in between. This CDR3 contains 15 residues. In germline, CDR1 is SGHNT, CDR2 YYREEE (reference sequence). The CDR3 protein is CASSLANAGANVLTF. CDR3 bases: TGTGCCAGCAGCTTGGCCAACGCTGGGGCCAACGTCCTGACTTTC. The entire variable domain, with the rest obtained from reference TRBV5-4 and TRBJ2-6, is as follows: ETGVTQSPTHLIKTRGQQVTLRCSSQSGHNTVSWYQQALGQGPQFIFQYYREEENGRGNFPPRFSGLQFPNYSSELNVNALELDDSALYLCASSLANAGANVLTFGAGSRLTVL.